Presented here are 28 T cell receptor beta chains from one specimen sequenced in a study of CD8+CD57+ T cells in acquired aplastic anemia. It was genomic DNA that served as the template for profiling TCR beta VDJ and CDR3. One entry per CDR3 protein results from TCRdb running MiXCR on the reads. The sample consists of about 160,000 distinct CDR3 sequences, around 48% of them appearing once. It was patients with CD8+CD57+ cell expansion by flow cytometry who were chosen for sequencing. Material: sorted CD4+, CD8+, or CD8+CD57+ T cells (not recorded which) from PBMCs. These receptors all come from a human donor with aplastic anemia.

A single count supports this clonotype. The gene calls are TRBV15 and TRBJ1-2; D unresolved. V was pared by 0 bases and J by 2 bases, with 10 bases between. Germline V gene sequence: CDR1 LNHNV, CDR2 YYDKDF (reference sequence). CDR3 size: 15 residues. The CDR3 sequence is CATSRDFGGNYGYTF. The CDR3 bases are TGTGCCACCAGCAGAGATTTTGGAGGAAACTATGGCTACACCTTC.

V gene TRBV24-1 combines with J gene TRBJ1-4, with a weak D call TRBD1 (6 bases). V lost 5 bases and J lost 4, with 22 bases in between. This CDR3 has 18 residues. Germline values: CDR1 KGHDR, CDR2 SFDVKD. The chain's CDR3 is CATSGSPGGVEDNEKLFF. The CDR3 DNA reads as TGTGCCACCAGTGGTTCCCCGGGGGGCGTGGAAGATAATGAAAAACTGTTTTTT.

The chain links TRBV29-1 to TRBJ1-2; 10 nucleotides agree with TRBD1. The germline V gene has CDR1 SQVTM and CDR2 ANQGSEA. CDR3 length: 14 amino acids. V was pared by 7 bases and J by 9 bases, with 14 bases of the junction left unmatched. Here the CDR3 reads CSAAMGDRGGSYTF. CDR3 bases: TGCAGCGCTGCTATGGGGGACAGGGGAGGTAGCTACACCTTC.

This chain connects TRBV6-1 to TRBJ1-2; the D gene is possibly TRBD1 (5 bases). Between the trimmed V and J ends, which lost 3 bases and 8 bases, there was a span of 19 bases. CDR3 length: 15 residues. The germline gives CDR1 MNHNS, CDR2 SASEGT. The CDR3 sequence is CASSDPGGGFGGYTF. For the CDR3, the DNA is TGTGCCAGCAGTGACCCGGGGGGTGGTTTTGGAGGCTACACCTTC.

Concerning this clonotype itself: One end of the junction fails to match germline, which may point to a read error. V and J are TRBV24-1 and TRBJ2-1, with D tentatively TRBD2 (6 bases). Germline V CDR1 and CDR2: KGHDR, SFDVKD. The CDR3 consists of 14 residues. Written as DNA, the CDR3 is TGTGCCAGCAGTTCTAGCGACTCCTACAATGAGCAGTTCTTC. It encodes CASSSSDSYNEQFF.

This sequence joins TRBV4-2 and TRBJ2-3; 10 positions match TRBD2. Germline V gene sequence: CDR1 LGHNA, CDR2 YNFKEQ. This CDR3 is 16 amino acids long. Trimming took 0 bases from V and 3 from J; bases not matched to a gene: 3. The CDR3 DNA reads as TGTGCCAGCAGCCAAGAACTAGCGGGAATAACAGATACGCAGTATTTT. It specifies CASSQELAGITDTQYF.

The chain couples TRBV15 to TRBJ2-7; possible D gene TRBD2, 5 bases. Trimming removed 3 bases at V and 2 bases at J, with 14 bases between. CDR1 is LNHNV, CDR2 YYDKDF, per germline (reference sequence). This CDR3 spans 15 amino acids. CDR3 DNA sequence: TGTGCCACCAGCAGGGTGGACTCGCTCGCCTACGAGCAGTACTTC. Its translation: CATSRVDSLAYEQYF.

This clonotype was counted between two and nine times. A much larger clone lies one base from this, so it may be a read error. This rearrangement joins TRBV5-1 to TRBJ1-1; 8 bases line up with TRBD1. In germline, CDR1 is SGHRS, CDR2 YFSETQ. The CDR3 consists of 14 residues. Trimming took 7 bases from V and 11 from J; bases not matched to a gene: 16. The chain's CDR3 is CASGTRTGQAIAFF. The CDR3 DNA reads as TGCGCCAGCGGCACCAGGACAGGGCAAGCGATTGCTTTCTTT.

The rearrangement uses TRBV9 and TRBJ2-2; TRBD2 might be the D (6 bases). The CDR3 has 15 residues. Trimming cost V 4 bases and J 1 base, with 11 bases left between them. The germline gives CDR1 SGDLS, CDR2 YYNGEE. CDR3 sequence: CASSRAEGNTGELFF. CDR3 bases: TGTGCCAGCAGCAGAGCGGAGGGGAACACCGGGGAGCTGTTTTTT. The full variable domain, in which reference TRBV9 and TRBJ2-2 provide the parts outside the CDR3, is DSGVTQTPKHLITATGQRVTLRCSPRSGDLSVYWYQQSLDQGLQFLIQYYNGEERAKGNILERFSAQQFPDLHSELNLSSLELGDSALYFCASSRAEGNTGELFFGEGSRLTVL.

The chain joins TRBV7-8 to TRBJ2-6; 8 bases match TRBD1. Germline CDR1 and CDR2: SGHVS and FQNEAQ. The CDR3 extends over 17 amino acids. The V segment lost 5 bases and the J segment 1 base; nucleotides outside the gene matches: 7. In nucleotides, the CDR3 is TGTGCCAGCAGCGTAGGATACAGGGGGTCTGGGGCCAACGTCCTGACTTTC. Residues: CASSVGYRGSGANVLTF.

Many counts were recorded for this clonotype. The rearrangement uses TRBV11-1 and TRBJ1-3, with D unclear. Deletions cut 1 base from V and 0 bases from J, with 10 bases between. This CDR3 contains 16 residues. The germline CDR1 and CDR2 sequences are SGHAT and FQDESV (reference sequence). The CDR3 coding sequence is TGTGCCAGCAGCTTAGGTCGGGGTACCTCTGGAAACACCATATATTTT. It specifies CASSLGRGTSGNTIYF.

About this clonotype: This may be a read error, as it is one base from a much larger clone. The chain couples TRBV5-1 to TRBJ2-5, with 7 bases lining up with TRBD2. V was clipped by 3 bases and J by 2 bases; unmatched bases: 4. In germline, CDR1 is SGHRS, CDR2 YFSETQ. This CDR3 has 14 residues. CDR3 residues: CASSSVAGQETQYF. The CDR3 region has the DNA TGCGCCAGCAGCTCCGTAGCGGGTCAAGAGACCCAGTACTTC.

J is TRBJ2-1 and V is TRBV2; 7 bases fit TRBD1. The trim removed 8 bases at V and 1 base at J, leaving 5 bases unmatched. Germline loops: CDR1 SNHLY, CDR2 FYNNEI. This CDR3 is built from 14 residues. CDR3 bases: TGTGCCAGCCGACCCAGGGGGTCCTACAATGAGCAGTTCTTC. Amino acid sequence: CASRPRGSYNEQFF.

This clonotype was counted between two and nine times. The chain has TRBV10-3 and TRBJ1-6; the match to TRBD1 covers 7 bases. The CDR3 covers 14 residues. Germline V gives CDR1 ENHRY, CDR2 SYGVKD. V dropped 6 bases and J dropped 6; count of bases not matched to a gene: 5. CDR3 region: CAIRPRDSNSPLHF. CDR3 nucleotide sequence: TGTGCCATCAGACCTAGGGACAGTAATTCACCCCTCCACTTT.

This chain links TRBV10-3 with TRBJ1-5, with TRBD1 as a possible D gene (5 bases). CDR1 and CDR2 from the germline V gene are ENHRY and SYGVKD. The CDR3 sequence is 13 residues long. V lost 5 bases and J lost 7, with 12 bases in between. For the CDR3, the DNA is TGTGCCATCAGTCAAGGGACCGAGCAGCCCCAGCATTTT. This gives the protein CAISQGTEQPQHF.

This chain joins TRBV9 and TRBJ2-7, with a possible D match to TRBD2 (6 bases). Trimming removed 4 bases at V and 7 bases at J, with 12 bases between. The V gene's germline CDR1 is SGDLS and CDR2 YYNGEE. The length of the CDR3 is 12 residues. This CDR3 reads CASSQAAGEQYF. In DNA, the CDR3 is TGTGCCAGCAGCCAGGCCGCGGGGGAGCAGTACTTC.

The chain joins TRBV7-6 to TRBJ2-5, with TRBD1 identical over 7 bases. Germline V gives CDR1 SGHVS, CDR2 FNYEAQ. With V trimmed by 1 base and J by 5 bases, 7 bases remained unmatched. The CDR3 is 15 residues long. CDR3 bases: TGTGCCAGCAGCTTAGGGGCAGGGGGATCGGAGACCCAGTACTTC. This encodes CASSLGAGGSETQYF. The variable domain in full, completed from reference TRBV7-6 and TRBJ2-5, reads GAGVSQSPRYKVTKRGQDVALRCDPISGHVSLYWYRQALGQGPEFLTYFNYEAQQDKSGLPNDRFSAERPEGSISTLTIQRTEQRDSAMYRCASSLGAGGSETQYFGPGTRLLVL.

This clonotype was recorded many times. J is TRBJ2-5 and V is TRBV7-2; D possibly corresponds to TRBD2 (6 bases). Germline V gene lookup returns CDR1 SGHTA and CDR2 FQGNSA. Trimming cost V 4 bases and J 5 bases, with 11 bases left between them. The CDR3 totals 13 residues. The CDR3 nucleotides are TGTGCCAGCAGCTCGTGGGGGAGGGAGACCCAGTACTTC. It codes for CASSSWGRETQYF.

V and J are TRBV7-8 and TRBJ1-2; TRBD1 matches at 7 bases. V was clipped by 5 bases and J by 2 bases; unmatched bases: 11. Germline V gene sequence: CDR1 SGHVS, CDR2 FQNEAQ. There are 16 residues in the CDR3. DNA of the CDR3: TGTGCCAGCAGCCCCTCGGGACAGCAAAAAAACTATGGCTACACCTTC. It codes for CASSPSGQQKNYGYTF.

V and J are TRBV2 and TRBJ2-2; D is undetermined. CDR1 SNHLY and CDR2 FYNNEI come from the germline V gene. The V end lost 6 bases, the J end lost 0 bases, and 14 bases lay between the germline ends. CDR3 length: 16 residues. CDR3 residues: CASSRNPHTNTGELFF. CDR3 DNA sequence: TGTGCCAGCAGCCGCAACCCCCACACGAACACCGGGGAGCTGTTTTTT.

This clonotype was recorded many times. The genes are TRBV28 and TRBJ1-5; no clear D. This CDR3 has 13 residues. The germline V gene has CDR1 MDHEN and CDR2 SYDVKM. V lost 8 bases to trimming and J lost 6 bases, with 14 bases between them. In DNA, the CDR3 is TGTGCCAGCGGAGGAGGGTCGCGTCAGCCCCAGCATTTT. Translating gives CASGGGSRQPQHF.

The chain combines TRBV25-1 with TRBJ1-6; D gene uncertain. The CDR3 consists of 16 residues. V dropped 2 bases and J dropped 2 bases, with 10 bases sitting between them. Germline V CDR1 and CDR2: MGHDK, SYGVNS. The CDR3 region is CASSESGVTYNSPLHF. The DNA of the CDR3 is TGTGCCAGCAGTGAAAGTGGGGTAACCTATAATTCACCCCTCCACTTT.

This clonotype was recorded many times. The chain employs TRBV29-1 and TRBJ2-7; 9 bases agree with TRBD1. Germline CDR1 is SQVTM and CDR2 is ANQGSEA. Trimming took 1 base from V and 1 from J; bases not matched to a gene: 5. This CDR3 region has 15 residues. CDR3 DNA sequence: TGCAGCGTTGAAGGGTCCGGACAGGGGTCCTACGAGCAGTACTTC. Residues: CSVEGSGQGSYEQYF.

This clonotype appeared many times. This chain joins TRBV7-2 and TRBJ1-2; D is unresolved. The V end lost 5 bases, the J end lost 4 bases, and 14 bases lay between the germline ends. Germline V gene sequence: CDR1 SGHTA, CDR2 FQGNSA. The CDR3 sequence is 14 residues long. The DNA of the CDR3 is TGTGCCAGCAGCCCATATTCCCAGGTCTATGGCTACACCTTC. This encodes CASSPYSQVYGYTF.

This clonotype was found many times. The chain uses TRBV19 and TRBJ2-1; D not resolved. Trimming cost V 3 bases and J 6 bases, with 15 bases left between them. Germline-derived CDR1 and CDR2 are LNHDA and SQIVND (reference sequence). The CDR3 has 15 residues. The CDR3, as DNA: TGTGCCAGTAGTATTATGTGGCTAACCGTCAATGAGCAGTTCTTC. Its protein product is CASSIMWLTVNEQFF.

The CDR3 loop is CASSLASSGEETQYF. CDR3 bases: TGCGCCAGCAGCCTAGCCAGTAGCGGGGAAGAGACCCAGTACTTC. The gene calls are TRBV5-1 and TRBJ2-5; 8 bases are shared with TRBD2. CDR1 and CDR2 from the germline V gene are SGHRS and YFSETQ. V lost 4 bases and J lost 3; bases outside the gene matches: 8. CDR3 size: 15 residues.

At least ten counts were recorded for this clonotype. The rearrangement uses TRBV7-2 and TRBJ2-1; TRBD1 is a possible D gene (5 bases). The germline CDR1 and CDR2 sequences are SGHTA and FQGNSA. Trimming stripped 1 base from V and 5 bases from J, with 9 bases between. The CDR3 is 14 amino acids. This CDR3 reads CASSLGGWNNEQFF. The CDR3 DNA reads TGTGCCAGCAGCTTAGGGGGCTGGAACAATGAGCAGTTCTTC.

Notes on this clonotype: A much bigger clone sits one base away, suggesting this may be a read error. The rearrangement links TRBV6-5 to TRBJ2-7; 9 bases agree with TRBD1. The CDR3 covers 15 residues. Germline-derived CDR1 and CDR2 are MNHEY and SVGAGI. The CDR3 is CAGSYSWTGEDEQYF. The CDR3 coding sequence is TGTGCCGGCAGTTACTCGTGGACAGGGGAAGACGAGCAGTACTTC.